This TCR beta chain was sequenced in a study of Graves' ophthalmopathy and Graves' hyperthyroidism. Whole-study findings and limits: Discrimination between ophthalmopathy and stable hyperthyroidism by a 13-signature model showed approximately 89% sensitivity and about 80% specificity.

Trimming took 0 bases from V and 6 from J, leaving 12 bases between them. Germline-derived CDR1 and CDR2 are SGHTA and FQGTGA. The CDR3 covers 15 residues. RNA transcripts served as template for amplifying TCR beta CDR3 sequences. After a first-round RT-PCR with HTBI primers, a second-round multiplex PCR was run. TCRdb re-derived calls from the multiplex PCR reads in MiXCR, one entry per CDR3 protein. This sample has about 57,000 distinct CDR3 sequences; roughly 46% occur once, and the top ten carry about 4.9%. Ophthalmopathy cases showed moderate-to-severe activity, scoring CAS ≥3 and NOSPECS ≥4, with duration under 3 months. Additional autoimmune diseases, uncontrolled infections, pregnancy or lactation disqualified patients. It was on clinical symptoms, serum thyroxine, TRAb, thyroid ultrasound and orbital computed tomography that diagnosis relied. Note on this clonotype: Its antigen remains unidentified.

Sequenced material: peripheral blood. The receptor's source is an adult woman with Graves' ophthalmopathy. This rearrangement joins TRBV7-3 to TRBJ2-1, with TRBD2 as a possible D gene (6 bases). CDR3 sequence reads: CASSLTTGSPNEQFF. The CDR3, as DNA: TGTGCCAGCAGCTTAACGACCGGGAGCCCCAATGAGCAGTTCTTC.